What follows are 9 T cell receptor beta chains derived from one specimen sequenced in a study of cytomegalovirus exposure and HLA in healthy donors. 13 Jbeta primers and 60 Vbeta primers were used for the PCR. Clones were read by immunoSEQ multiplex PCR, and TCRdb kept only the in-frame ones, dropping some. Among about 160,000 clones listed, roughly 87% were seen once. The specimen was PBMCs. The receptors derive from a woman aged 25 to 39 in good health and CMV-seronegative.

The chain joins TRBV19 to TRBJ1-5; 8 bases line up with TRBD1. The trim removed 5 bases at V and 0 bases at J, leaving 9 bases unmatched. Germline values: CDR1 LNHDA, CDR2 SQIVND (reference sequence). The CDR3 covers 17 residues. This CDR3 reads CASSPQDRAHSNQPQHF. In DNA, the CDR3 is TGTGCCAGTAGTCCCCAGGACAGGGCCCATAGCAATCAGCCCCAGCATTTT. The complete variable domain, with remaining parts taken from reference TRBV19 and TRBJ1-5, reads DGGITQSPKYLFRKEGQNVTLSCEQNLNHDAMYWYRQDPGQGLRLIYYSQIVNDFQKGDIAEGYSVSREKKESFPLTVTSAQKNPTAFYLCASSPQDRAHSNQPQHFGDGTRLSIL.

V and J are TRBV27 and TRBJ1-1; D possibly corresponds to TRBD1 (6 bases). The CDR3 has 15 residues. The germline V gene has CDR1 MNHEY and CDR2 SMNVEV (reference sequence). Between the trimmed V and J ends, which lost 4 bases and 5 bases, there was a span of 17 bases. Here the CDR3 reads CASSSPGRGGTEAFF. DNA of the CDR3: TGTGCCAGCAGTTCCCCCGGCAGGGGTGGAACTGAAGCTTTCTTT.

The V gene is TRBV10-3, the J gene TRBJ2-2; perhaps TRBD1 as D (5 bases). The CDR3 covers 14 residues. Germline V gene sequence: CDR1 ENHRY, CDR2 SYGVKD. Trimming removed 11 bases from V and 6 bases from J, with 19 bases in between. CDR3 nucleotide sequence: TGTGCCCTACCTTGCCCCAGGGCGGCCGGGGAGCTGTTTTTT. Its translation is CALPCPRAAGELFF.

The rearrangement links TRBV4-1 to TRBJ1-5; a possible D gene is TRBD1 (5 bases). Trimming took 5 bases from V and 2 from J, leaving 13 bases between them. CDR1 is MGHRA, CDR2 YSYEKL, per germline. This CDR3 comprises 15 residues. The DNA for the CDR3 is TGCGCCAGCAGCGATCTGGGGCAGGGCAATCAGCCCCAGCATTTT. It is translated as CASSDLGQGNQPQHF.

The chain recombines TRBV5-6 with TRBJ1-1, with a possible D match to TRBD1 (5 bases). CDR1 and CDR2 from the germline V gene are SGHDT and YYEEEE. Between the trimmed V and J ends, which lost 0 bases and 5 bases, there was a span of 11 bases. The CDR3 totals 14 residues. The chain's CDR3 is CASSLVRGGTEAFF. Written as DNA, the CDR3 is TGTGCCAGCAGCTTGGTGAGGGGAGGAACTGAAGCTTTCTTT.

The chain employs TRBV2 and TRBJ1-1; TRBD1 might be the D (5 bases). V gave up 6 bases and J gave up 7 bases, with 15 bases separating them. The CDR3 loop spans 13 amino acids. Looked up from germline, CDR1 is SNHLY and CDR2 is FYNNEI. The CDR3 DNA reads TGTGCCAGCAGAGACAGCCTCTCGGGTGAAGCTTTCTTT. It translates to CASRDSLSGEAFF.

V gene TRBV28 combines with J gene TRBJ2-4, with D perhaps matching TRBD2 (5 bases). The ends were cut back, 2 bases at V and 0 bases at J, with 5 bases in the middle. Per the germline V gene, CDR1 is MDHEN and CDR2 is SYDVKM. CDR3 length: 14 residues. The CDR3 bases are TGTGCCAGCAGTTTAGGGAGAGCCAAAAACATTCAGTACTTC. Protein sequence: CASSLGRAKNIQYF. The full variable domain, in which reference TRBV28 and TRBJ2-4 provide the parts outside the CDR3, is DVKVTQSSRYLVKRTGEKVFLECVQDMDHENMFWYRQDPGLGLRLIYFSYDVKMKEKGDIPEGYSVSREKKERFSLILESASTNQTSMYLCASSLGRAKNIQYFGAGTRLSVL.

The CDR3 nucleotides are TGTGCCAGCGCGGGACTAGACGAGCAGTACTTC. It specifies CASAGLDEQYF. This chain connects TRBV19 to TRBJ2-7, with 8 bases fitting TRBD2. V was pared by 9 bases and J by 5 bases, with 3 bases of the junction left unmatched. The CDR3 has 11 residues. Germline lookup yields CDR1 LNHDA and CDR2 SQIVND (reference sequence).

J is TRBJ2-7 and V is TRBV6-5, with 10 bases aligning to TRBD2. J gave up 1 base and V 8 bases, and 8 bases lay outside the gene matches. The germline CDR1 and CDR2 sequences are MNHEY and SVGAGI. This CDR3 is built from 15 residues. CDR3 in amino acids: CASCPLAGGSYEQYF. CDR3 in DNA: TGTGCCAGCTGTCCGTTAGCGGGAGGTTCCTACGAGCAGTACTTC.